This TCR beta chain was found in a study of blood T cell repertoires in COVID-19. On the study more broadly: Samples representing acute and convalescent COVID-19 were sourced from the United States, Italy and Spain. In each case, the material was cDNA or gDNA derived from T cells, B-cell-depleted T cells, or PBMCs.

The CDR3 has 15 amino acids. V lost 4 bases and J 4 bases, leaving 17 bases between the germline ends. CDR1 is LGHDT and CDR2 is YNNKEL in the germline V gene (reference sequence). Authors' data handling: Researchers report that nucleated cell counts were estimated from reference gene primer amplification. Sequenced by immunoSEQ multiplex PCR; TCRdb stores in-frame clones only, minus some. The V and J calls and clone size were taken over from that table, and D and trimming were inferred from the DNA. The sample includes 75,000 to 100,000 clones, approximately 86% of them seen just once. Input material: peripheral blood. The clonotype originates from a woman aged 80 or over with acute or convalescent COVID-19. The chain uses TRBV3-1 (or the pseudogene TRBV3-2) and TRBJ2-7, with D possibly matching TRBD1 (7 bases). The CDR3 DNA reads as TGTGCCAGCAGCCGCGGGGACAGTGCCTCTTACGAGCAGTACTTC. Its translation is CASSRGDSASYEQYF.